This T cell receptor (beta chain) was profiled in a study of radiotherapy plus CTLA-4 blockade in lung cancer. About the study: The study recorded objective responses in roughly 20% of patients and disease control in about 31%. Study-level findings and limits: Among blood TCR repertoires after radiotherapy plus ipilimumab, tumor-derived clones expanded.

Sequenced by immunoSEQ multiplex PCR; TCRdb stores in-frame clones only, minus some. The sample shows over 85,000 clones, approximately 82% of them seen only once. Relative to its sample, this clone is medium-sized. Its specificity is not known. V was pared by 5 bases and J by 10 bases, with 20 bases between. This CDR3 is 14 amino acids long. The V gene's germline CDR1 is MRHNA and CDR2 SNTAGT. The chain combines TRBV6-4 with TRBJ1-2; D may be TRBD1 (5 bases). The TCR was taken from a human donor with non-small cell lung cancer that progressed on radiotherapy plus ipilimumab. The material was peripheral blood, obtained from a patient treated with radiotherapy plus ipilimumab. The CDR3 DNA follows: TGTGCCAGCAGTCGGGACCGGGGGAATAGCGACTACACCTTC. Translating it yields CASSRDRGNSDYTF.